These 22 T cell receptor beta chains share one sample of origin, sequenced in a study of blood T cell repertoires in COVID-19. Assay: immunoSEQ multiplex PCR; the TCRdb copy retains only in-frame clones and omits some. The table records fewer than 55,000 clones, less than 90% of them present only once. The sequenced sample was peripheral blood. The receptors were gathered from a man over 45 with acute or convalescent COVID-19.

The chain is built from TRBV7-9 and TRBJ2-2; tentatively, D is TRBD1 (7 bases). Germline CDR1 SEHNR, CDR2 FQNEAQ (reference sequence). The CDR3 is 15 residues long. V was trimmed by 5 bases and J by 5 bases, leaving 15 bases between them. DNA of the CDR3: TGTGCCAGCAGCCCCCAGGGGGGAAGTACCGGGGAGCTGTTTTTT. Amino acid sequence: CASSPQGGSTGELFF.

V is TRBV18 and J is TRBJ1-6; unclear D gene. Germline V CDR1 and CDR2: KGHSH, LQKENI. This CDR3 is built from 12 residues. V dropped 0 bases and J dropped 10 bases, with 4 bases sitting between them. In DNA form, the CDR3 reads TGTGCCAGCTCACCACCGGGCTCACCCCTCCACTTT. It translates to CASSPPGSPLHF.

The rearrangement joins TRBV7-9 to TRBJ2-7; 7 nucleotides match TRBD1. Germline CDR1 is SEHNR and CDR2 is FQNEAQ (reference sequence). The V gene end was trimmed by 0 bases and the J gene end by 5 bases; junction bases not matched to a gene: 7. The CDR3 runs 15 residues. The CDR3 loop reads CASSLAGTADHEQYF. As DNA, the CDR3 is TGTGCCAGCAGCTTAGCCGGGACAGCGGATCACGAGCAGTACTTC.

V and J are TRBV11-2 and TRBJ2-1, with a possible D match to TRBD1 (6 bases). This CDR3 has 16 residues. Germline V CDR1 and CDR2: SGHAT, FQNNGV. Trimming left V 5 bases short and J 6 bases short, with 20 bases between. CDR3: CASSRLRTVSFNEQFF. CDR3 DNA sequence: TGTGCCAGCAGCCGGCTTAGGACAGTGTCTTTCAATGAGCAGTTCTTC.

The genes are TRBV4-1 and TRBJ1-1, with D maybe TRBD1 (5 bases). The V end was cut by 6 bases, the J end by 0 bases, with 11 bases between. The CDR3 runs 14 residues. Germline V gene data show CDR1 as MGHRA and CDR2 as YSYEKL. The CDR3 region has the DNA TGCGCCAGCAGGCAGGGCCCGATGAACACTGAAGCTTTCTTT. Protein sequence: CASRQGPMNTEAFF.

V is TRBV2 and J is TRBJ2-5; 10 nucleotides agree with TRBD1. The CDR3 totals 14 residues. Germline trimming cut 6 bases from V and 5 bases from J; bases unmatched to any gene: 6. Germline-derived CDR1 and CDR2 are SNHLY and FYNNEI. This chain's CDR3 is CASRTGTGVETQYF. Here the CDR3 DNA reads TGTGCCAGCAGGACCGGGACAGGGGTGGAGACCCAGTACTTC.

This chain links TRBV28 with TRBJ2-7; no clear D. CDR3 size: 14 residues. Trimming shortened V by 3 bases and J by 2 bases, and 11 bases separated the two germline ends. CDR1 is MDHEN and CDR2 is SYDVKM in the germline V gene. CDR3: CASSFPTTTYEQYF. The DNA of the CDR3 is TGTGCCAGCAGTTTCCCGACAACAACCTACGAGCAGTACTTC.

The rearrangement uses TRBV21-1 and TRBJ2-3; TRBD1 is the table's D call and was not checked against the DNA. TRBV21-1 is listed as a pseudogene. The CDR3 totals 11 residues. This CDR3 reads CAGEKQGRRYF. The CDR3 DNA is TGTGCCGGGGAGAAACAGGGTCGTCGGTATTTT.

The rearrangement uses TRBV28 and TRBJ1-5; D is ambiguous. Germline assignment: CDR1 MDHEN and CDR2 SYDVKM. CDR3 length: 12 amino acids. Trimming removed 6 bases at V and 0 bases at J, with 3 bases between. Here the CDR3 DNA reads TGTGCCAGCAGATATAGCAATCAGCCCCAGCATTTT. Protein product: CASRYSNQPQHF.

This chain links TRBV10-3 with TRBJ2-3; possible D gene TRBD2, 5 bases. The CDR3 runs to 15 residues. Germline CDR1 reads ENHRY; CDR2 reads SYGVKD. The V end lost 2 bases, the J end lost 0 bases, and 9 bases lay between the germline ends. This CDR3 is CAISEGLSSTDTQYF. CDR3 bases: TGTGCCATCAGTGAGGGACTCTCTAGCACAGATACGCAGTATTTT.

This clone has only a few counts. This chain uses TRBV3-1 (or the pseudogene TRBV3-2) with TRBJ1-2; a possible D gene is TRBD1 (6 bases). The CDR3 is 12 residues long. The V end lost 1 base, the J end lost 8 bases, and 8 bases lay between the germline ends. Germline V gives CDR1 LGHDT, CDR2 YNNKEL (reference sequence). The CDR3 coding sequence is TGTGCCAGCAGCCAAGGGGGGGGCGGCTACACCTTC. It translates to CASSQGGGGYTF.

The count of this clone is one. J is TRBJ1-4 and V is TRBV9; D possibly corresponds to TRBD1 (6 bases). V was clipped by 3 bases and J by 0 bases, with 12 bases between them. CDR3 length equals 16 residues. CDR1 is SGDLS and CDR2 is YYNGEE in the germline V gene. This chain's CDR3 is CASSEGGRTTNEKLFF. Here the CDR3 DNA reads TGTGCCAGCAGCGAAGGGGGACGAACAACTAATGAAAAACTGTTTTTT.

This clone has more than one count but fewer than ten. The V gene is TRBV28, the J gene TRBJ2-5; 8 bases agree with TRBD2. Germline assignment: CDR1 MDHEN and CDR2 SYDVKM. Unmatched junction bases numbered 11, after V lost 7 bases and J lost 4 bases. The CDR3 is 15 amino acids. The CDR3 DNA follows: TGTGCCAGCACCTCCGGGACTAGATTTACAGAGACCCAGTACTTC. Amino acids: CASTSGTRFTETQYF.

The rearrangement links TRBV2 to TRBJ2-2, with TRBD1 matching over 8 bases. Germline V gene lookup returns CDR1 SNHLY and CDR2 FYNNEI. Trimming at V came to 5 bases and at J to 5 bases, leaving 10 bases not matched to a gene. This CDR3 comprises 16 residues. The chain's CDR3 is CASSLTGGFKTGELFF. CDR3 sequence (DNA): TGTGCCAGCAGTCTAACAGGGGGATTCAAGACCGGGGAGCTGTTTTTT.

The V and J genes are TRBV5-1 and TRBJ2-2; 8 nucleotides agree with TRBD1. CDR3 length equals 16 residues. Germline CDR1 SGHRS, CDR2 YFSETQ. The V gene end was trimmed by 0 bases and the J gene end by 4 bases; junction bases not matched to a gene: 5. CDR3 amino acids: CASSLATGAGTGELFF. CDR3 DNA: TGCGCCAGCAGCTTGGCGACAGGGGCTGGCACCGGGGAGCTGTTTTTT.

The CDR3 spells CASSLPGTDNTEAFF. For the CDR3, the DNA is TGTGCCAGCAGCCTCCCAGGAACTGATAACACTGAAGCTTTCTTT. The gene calls are TRBV11-2 and TRBJ1-1; D is uncertain. The CDR3 is 15 amino acids. V was shortened by 5 bases and J by 2 bases, with 15 bases between the two germline ends. Germline values: CDR1 SGHAT, CDR2 FQNNGV. Looking up the rest from reference TRBV11-2 and TRBJ1-1 gives the full variable domain: EAGVAQSPRYKIIEKRQSVAFWCNPISGHATLYWYQQILGQGPKLLIQFQNNGVVDDSQLPKDRFSAERLKGVDSTLKIQPAKLEDSAVYLCASSLPGTDNTEAFFGQGTRLTVV.

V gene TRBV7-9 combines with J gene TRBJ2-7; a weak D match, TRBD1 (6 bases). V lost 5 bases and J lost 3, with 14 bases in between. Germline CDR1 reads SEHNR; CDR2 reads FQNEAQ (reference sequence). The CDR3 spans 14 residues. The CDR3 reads CASSPGTTSYEQYF. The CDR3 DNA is TGTGCCAGCAGCCCCGGGACAACCAGCTACGAGCAGTACTTC.

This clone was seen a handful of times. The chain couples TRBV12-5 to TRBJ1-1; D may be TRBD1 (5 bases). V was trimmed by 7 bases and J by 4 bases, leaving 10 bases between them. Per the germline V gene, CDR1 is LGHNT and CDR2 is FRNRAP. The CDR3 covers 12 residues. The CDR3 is CASARGGTEAFF. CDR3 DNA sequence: TGTGCTAGTGCCCGGGGGGGCACTGAAGCTTTCTTT.

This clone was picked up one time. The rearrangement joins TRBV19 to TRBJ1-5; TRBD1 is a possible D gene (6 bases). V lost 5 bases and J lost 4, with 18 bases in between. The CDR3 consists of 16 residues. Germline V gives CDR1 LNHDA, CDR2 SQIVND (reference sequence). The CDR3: CASSAGRTVMNQPQHF. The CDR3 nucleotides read TGTGCCAGTAGTGCTGGCCGGACAGTTATGAATCAGCCCCAGCATTTT. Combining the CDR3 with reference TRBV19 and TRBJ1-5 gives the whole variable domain DGGITQSPKYLFRKEGQNVTLSCEQNLNHDAMYWYRQDPGQGLRLIYYSQIVNDFQKGDIAEGYSVSREKKESFPLTVTSAQKNPTAFYLCASSAGRTVMNQPQHFGDGTRLSIL.

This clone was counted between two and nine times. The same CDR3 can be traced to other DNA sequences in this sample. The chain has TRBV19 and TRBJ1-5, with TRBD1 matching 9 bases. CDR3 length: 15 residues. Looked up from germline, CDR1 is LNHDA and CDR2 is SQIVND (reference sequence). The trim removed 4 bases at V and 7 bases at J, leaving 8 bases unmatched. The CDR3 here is CASSTPGQGTQPQHF. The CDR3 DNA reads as TGTGCCAGTAGTACTCCGGGACAGGGTACGCAGCCCCAGCATTTT.

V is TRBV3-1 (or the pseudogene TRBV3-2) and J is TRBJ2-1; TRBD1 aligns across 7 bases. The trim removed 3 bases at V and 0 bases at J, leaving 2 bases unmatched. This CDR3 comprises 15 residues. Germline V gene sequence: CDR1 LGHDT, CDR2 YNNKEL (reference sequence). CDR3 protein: CASSQGQSSYNEQFF. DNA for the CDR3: TGTGCCAGCAGCCAGGGACAGAGCTCCTACAATGAGCAGTTCTTC.

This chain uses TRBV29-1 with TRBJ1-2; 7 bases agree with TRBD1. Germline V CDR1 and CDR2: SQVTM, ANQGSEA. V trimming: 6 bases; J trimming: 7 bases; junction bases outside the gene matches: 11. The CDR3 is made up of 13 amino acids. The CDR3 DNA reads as TGCAGCGTCCATCTTACAGGGGTAGGTGGCTACACCTTC. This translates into CSVHLTGVGGYTF. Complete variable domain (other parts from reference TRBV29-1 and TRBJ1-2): SAVISQKPSRDICQRGTSLTIQCQVDSQVTMMFWYRQQPGQSLTLIATANQGSEATYESGFVIDKFPISRPNLTFSTLTVSNMSPEDSSIYLCSVHLTGVGGYTFGSGTRLTVV.